This record covers a single T cell receptor beta chain. The data derive from a study of blood T cell repertoires in COVID-19. Study details: The origin of the acute and convalescent COVID-19 samples was the United States, Italy and Spain.

The CDR3 runs to 16 residues. V lost 4 bases and J lost 6; bases outside the gene matches: 9. Germline-derived CDR1 and CDR2 are SGHTA and FQGNSA. Here immunoSEQ multiplex PCR was the method, and the copy in TCRdb shows in-frame clones only, minus some. The sample shows around 71,000 clones, roughly 86% of them seen only once. The sequence was obtained from a woman aged 60-70 years with acute or convalescent COVID-19. V is TRBV7-2 and J is TRBJ1-5; TRBD1 matches at 10 bases. The sample consisted of peripheral blood. Here the CDR3 reads CASSSGQGRGTQPQHF. Here the CDR3 DNA reads TGTGCCAGCAGCTCGGGACAGGGGAGGGGGACTCAGCCCCAGCATTTT.